Below are 13 T cell receptor beta chains sequenced from a single sample in a study of vaccination and CD4 T cells after COVID-19. These receptors' antigens are unknown. Treatment reported: roughly 10-day PBMC culture with coronavirus spike peptide pools or control peptides (ViraFEST assay). Unexposed donor CD4+ T cells predated the COVID-19 pandemic, collected 2011-2018. An Oncomine TCR Beta short-read assay was used to sequence the DNA from cultured CD4+ T cells. TCRdb reprocessed the PCR reads with MiXCR, giving one entry per CDR3 protein. The table records roughly 10,000 distinct CDR3 sequences, approximately 48% of them present only once. The sequencing sample was made of CD4+ T cells from blood, cultured in vitro. These TCRs come from a human donor in good health.

The CDR3 DNA sequence: TGCGCCAGCAGGGAGGGTAGCGGGAGGACCTACGAGCAGTACTTC. Protein product: CASREGSGRTYEQYF. V gene TRBV5-1 combines with J gene TRBJ2-7; 10 nucleotides agree with TRBD2. The germline V gene has CDR1 SGHRS and CDR2 YFSETQ. V shed 5 bases, J shed 2 bases, and the junction held 7 bases outside the gene matches. This CDR3 has 15 residues.

V gene TRBV5-4 combines with J gene TRBJ2-7; TRBD2 matches 13 bases. Looked up from germline, CDR1 is SGHNT and CDR2 is YYREEE (reference sequence). V gave up 0 bases and J gave up 4 bases; unmatched junction bases: 7. CDR3 length: 17 amino acids. The CDR3 sequence is CASSLGGLAGSLYEQYF. DNA for the CDR3: TGTGCCAGCAGCTTGGGGGGACTAGCGGGGAGTTTATACGAGCAGTACTTC.

Only a few counts were recorded for this clonotype. The chain joins TRBV30 to TRBJ2-2, with 10 bases aligning to TRBD1. J was trimmed by 3 bases and V by 3 bases; bases with no gene match: 7. CDR1 and CDR2 from the germline V gene are GTSNPN and SVGIG (reference sequence). The CDR3 loop spans 16 amino acids. The DNA for the CDR3 is TGTGCCTGGAGGGTAGCCGGGACAGGGGACACCGGGGAGCTGTTTTTT. This gives the protein CAWRVAGTGDTGELFF. The variable domain in full, completed from reference TRBV30 and TRBJ2-2, reads SQTIHQWPATLVQPVGSPLSLECTVEGTSNPNLYWYRQAAGRGLQLLFYSVGIGQISSEVPQNLSASRPQDRQFILSSKKLLLSDSGFYLCAWRVAGTGDTGELFFGEGSRLTVL.

The V call is TRBV6-2 or TRBV6-3, the J call TRBJ1-1; D might be TRBD1 (5 bases). V dropped 7 bases and J dropped 6 bases, with 24 bases sitting between them. The CDR3 is 16 amino acids. CDR1 is MNHEY, CDR2 SVGEGT, per germline. As DNA, the CDR3 is TGTGCCAGCATGCCAACAACGGGGAGGGGTCTTCCTGAAGCTTTCTTT. This encodes CASMPTTGRGLPEAFF.

The rearrangement uses TRBV5-1 and TRBJ2-3, with TRBD2 identical over 12 bases. Trimming took 3 bases from V and 3 from J; bases not matched to a gene: 8. This CDR3 contains 17 residues. Per the germline V gene, CDR1 is SGHRS and CDR2 is YFSETQ. The CDR3 loop reads CASSSRLAGVKTDTQYF. The CDR3 region has the DNA TGCGCCAGCAGCTCCCGACTAGCGGGAGTTAAAACAGATACGCAGTATTTT.

In its sample, this clonotype was seen a few times. V and J are TRBV20-1 and TRBJ1-5; D gene ambiguous. The ends were cut back, 4 bases at V and 0 bases at J, with 4 bases in the middle. Per germline, CDR1 DFQATT and CDR2 SNEGSKA (reference sequence). This CDR3 region has 12 residues. This CDR3 reads CSATHSNQPQHF. CDR3 DNA sequence: TGCAGTGCTACCCATAGCAATCAGCCCCAGCATTTT.

This sequence joins TRBV7-9 and TRBJ2-1, with 8 bases that match TRBD2. From germline, CDR1 is SEHNR and CDR2 FQNEAQ (reference sequence). The length of the CDR3 is 11 residues. J was trimmed by 10 bases and V by 11 bases; bases with no gene match: 7. CDR3 sequence (DNA): TGTGCCGGGCTAGCGGGCAACGAGCAGTTCTTC. This sequence encodes CAGLAGNEQFF.

The rearrangement uses TRBV24-1 and TRBJ2-2; D might be TRBD1 or TRBD2, each matching 7 bases. Germline loops: CDR1 KGHDR, CDR2 SFDVKD. Trimming pared 7 bases from V and 1 base from J, leaving 12 bases between. The CDR3 has 15 residues. CDR3 in amino acids: CATRRGDRNTGELFF. The CDR3 nucleotides are TGTGCCACCAGACGGGGGGACAGGAACACCGGGGAGCTGTTTTTT.

The chain employs TRBV9 and TRBJ2-3, with 9 bases matching TRBD2. The CDR3 is 16 amino acids. In germline, CDR1 is SGDLS, CDR2 YYNGEE. The trim removed 0 bases at V and 9 bases at J, leaving 11 bases unmatched. The CDR3 coding sequence is TGTGCCAGCAGCGTAGAGGATAGCGGGAGCGGAGCCACGCAGTATTTT. Its protein is CASSVEDSGSGATQYF.

This clonotype was observed a few times. This chain links TRBV7-8 with TRBJ1-1; no clear D. Germline CDR1 is SGHVS and CDR2 is FQNEAQ. Trimming stripped 0 bases from V and 1 base from J, with 12 bases between. CDR3 length: 16 residues. The CDR3 loop reads CASSLAGWAGNTEAFF. The DNA of the CDR3 is TGTGCCAGCAGCTTAGCGGGGTGGGCGGGGAACACTGAAGCTTTCTTT.

The chain links TRBV7-2 to TRBJ2-7; D is possibly TRBD2 (6 bases). Trimming cost V 1 base and J 6 bases, with 13 bases left between them. The CDR3 extends over 14 amino acids. Germline CDR1 reads SGHTA; CDR2 reads FQGNSA. CDR3 loop: CASSLVGSEGEQYF. In nucleotides, the CDR3 is TGTGCCAGCAGCTTAGTTGGCTCGGAGGGCGAGCAGTACTTC. Based on the CDR3 plus reference TRBV7-2 and TRBJ2-7, the full variable domain is GAGVSQSPSNKVTEKGKDVELRCDPISGHTALYWYRQSLGQGLEFLIYFQGNSAPDKSGLPSDRFSAERTGGSVSTLTIQRTQQEDSAVYLCASSLVGSEGEQYFGPGTRLTVT.

The chain employs TRBV12-3 or TRBV12-4 and TRBJ1-6; D call uncertain. V dropped 4 bases and J dropped 3 bases, with 7 bases sitting between them. This CDR3 contains 14 residues. Here the CDR3 reads CASSSTNYNSPLHF. As DNA, the CDR3 is TGTGCCAGCAGTTCGACAAACTATAATTCACCCCTCCACTTT.

CDR3 in amino acids: CASSLDGNGYTF. CDR3 DNA: TGCGCCAGCAGCTTGGACGGGAATGGCTACACCTTC. V is TRBV5-1 and J is TRBJ1-2; D is unclear. The germline gives CDR1 SGHRS, CDR2 YFSETQ. The CDR3 has 12 amino acids. With 0 bases removed from V and 6 bases from J, the gap between germline ends came to 6 bases.